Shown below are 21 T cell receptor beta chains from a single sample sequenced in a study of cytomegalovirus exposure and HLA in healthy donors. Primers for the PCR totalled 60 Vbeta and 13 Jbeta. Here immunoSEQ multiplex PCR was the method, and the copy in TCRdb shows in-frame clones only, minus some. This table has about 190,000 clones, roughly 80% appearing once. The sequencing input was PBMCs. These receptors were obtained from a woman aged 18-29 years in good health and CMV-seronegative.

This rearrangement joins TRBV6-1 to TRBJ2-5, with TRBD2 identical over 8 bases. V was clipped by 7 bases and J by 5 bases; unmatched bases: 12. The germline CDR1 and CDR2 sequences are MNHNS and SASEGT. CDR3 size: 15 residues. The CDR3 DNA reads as TGTGCCAGCACCCACGCGGGGGGCGTTGGGGAGACCCAGTACTTC. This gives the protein CASTHAGGVGETQYF.

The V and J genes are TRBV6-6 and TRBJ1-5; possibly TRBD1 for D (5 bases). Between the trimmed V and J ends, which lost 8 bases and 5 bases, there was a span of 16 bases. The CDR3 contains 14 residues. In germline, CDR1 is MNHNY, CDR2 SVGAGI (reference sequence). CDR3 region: CASRRGSDDQPQHF. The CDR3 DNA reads TGTGCCAGCCGGAGGGGCAGCGATGATCAGCCCCAGCATTTT.

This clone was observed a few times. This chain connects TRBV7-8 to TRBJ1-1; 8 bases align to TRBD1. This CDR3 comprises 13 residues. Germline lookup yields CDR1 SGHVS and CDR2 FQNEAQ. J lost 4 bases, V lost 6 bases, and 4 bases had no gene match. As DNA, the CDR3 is TGTGCCAGCAGAGGACAGGGCCTCACTGAAGCTTTCTTT. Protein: CASRGQGLTEAFF.

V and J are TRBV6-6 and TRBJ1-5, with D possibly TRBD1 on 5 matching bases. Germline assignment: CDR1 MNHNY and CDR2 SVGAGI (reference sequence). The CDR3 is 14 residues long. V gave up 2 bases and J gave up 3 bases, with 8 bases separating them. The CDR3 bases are TGTGCCAGCAGTTACATGGGGCCCAATCAGCCCCAGCATTTT. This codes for CASSYMGPNQPQHF.

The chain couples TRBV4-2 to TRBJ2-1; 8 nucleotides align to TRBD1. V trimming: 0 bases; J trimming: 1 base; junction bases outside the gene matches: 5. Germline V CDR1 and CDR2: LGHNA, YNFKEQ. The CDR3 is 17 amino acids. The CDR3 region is CASSQDGGQASYNEQFF. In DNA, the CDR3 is TGTGCCAGCAGCCAAGATGGGGGACAGGCGTCCTACAATGAGCAGTTCTTC.

CDR3 amino acids: CSATYGNTIYF. CDR3 coding DNA: TGCAGTGCCACCTATGGAAACACCATATATTTT. The chain has TRBV20-1 and TRBJ1-3; no firm D call. Germline assignment: CDR1 DFQATT and CDR2 SNEGSKA (reference sequence). The CDR3 spans 11 residues. The ends were cut back, 6 bases at V and 3 bases at J, with 6 bases in the middle.

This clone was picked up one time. CDR3 in DNA: TGTGCCAGCAGCGTAGGGACAGTTGACTATGGCTACACCTTC. It is translated as CASSVGTVDYGYTF. This sequence joins TRBV9 and TRBJ1-2; D possibly corresponds to TRBD1 (6 bases). Germline CDR1 reads SGDLS; CDR2 reads YYNGEE. The CDR3 totals 14 residues. Trimming took off 0 bases at V and 3 bases at J, with 9 bases between the two ends.

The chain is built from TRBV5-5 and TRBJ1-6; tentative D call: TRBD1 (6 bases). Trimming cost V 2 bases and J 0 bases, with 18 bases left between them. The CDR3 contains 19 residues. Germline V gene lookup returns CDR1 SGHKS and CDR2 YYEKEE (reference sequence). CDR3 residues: CASSFRSGDELSYNSPLHF. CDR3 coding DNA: TGTGCCAGCAGCTTCCGGTCAGGGGATGAACTCTCCTATAATTCACCCCTCCACTTT.

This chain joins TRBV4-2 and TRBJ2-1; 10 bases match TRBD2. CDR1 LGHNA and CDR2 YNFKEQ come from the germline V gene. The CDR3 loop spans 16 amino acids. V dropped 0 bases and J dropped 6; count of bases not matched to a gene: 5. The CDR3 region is CASSQDGASGSNEQFF. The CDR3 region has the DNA TGTGCCAGCAGCCAAGATGGCGCTAGCGGGAGCAATGAGCAGTTCTTC.

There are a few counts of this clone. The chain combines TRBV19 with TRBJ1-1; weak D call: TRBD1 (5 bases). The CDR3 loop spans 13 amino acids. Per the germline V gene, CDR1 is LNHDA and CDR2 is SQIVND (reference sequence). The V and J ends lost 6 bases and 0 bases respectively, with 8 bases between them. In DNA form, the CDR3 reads TGTGCCAGTAGAAGACAGTTGAACACTGAAGCTTTCTTT. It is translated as CASRRQLNTEAFF.

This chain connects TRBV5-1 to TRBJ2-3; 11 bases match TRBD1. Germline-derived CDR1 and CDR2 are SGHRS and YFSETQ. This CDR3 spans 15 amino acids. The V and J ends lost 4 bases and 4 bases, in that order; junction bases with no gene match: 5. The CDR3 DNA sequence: TGCGCCAGCAGCACGGACAGGGGGCACCCAGATACGCAGTATTTT. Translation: CASSTDRGHPDTQYF.

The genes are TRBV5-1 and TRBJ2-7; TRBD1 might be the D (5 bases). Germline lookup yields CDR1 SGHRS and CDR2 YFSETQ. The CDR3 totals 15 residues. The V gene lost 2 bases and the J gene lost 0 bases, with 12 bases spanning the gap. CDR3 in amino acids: CASSFTTGSSYEQYF. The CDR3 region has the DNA TGCGCCAGCAGCTTTACCACAGGAAGCTCCTACGAGCAGTACTTC.

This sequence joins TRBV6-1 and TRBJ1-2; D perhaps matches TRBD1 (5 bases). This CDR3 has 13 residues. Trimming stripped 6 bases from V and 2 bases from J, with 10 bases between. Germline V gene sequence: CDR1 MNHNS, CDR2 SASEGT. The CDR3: CASRPQGNYGYTF. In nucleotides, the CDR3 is TGTGCCAGCAGGCCCCAGGGAAACTATGGCTACACCTTC.

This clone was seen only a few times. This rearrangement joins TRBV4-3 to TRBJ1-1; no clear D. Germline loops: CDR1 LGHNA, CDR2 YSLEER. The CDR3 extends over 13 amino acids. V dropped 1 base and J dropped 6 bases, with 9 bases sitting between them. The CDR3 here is CASSQAGRAEAFF. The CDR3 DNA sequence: TGCGCCAGCAGCCAAGCGGGGAGGGCTGAAGCTTTCTTT.

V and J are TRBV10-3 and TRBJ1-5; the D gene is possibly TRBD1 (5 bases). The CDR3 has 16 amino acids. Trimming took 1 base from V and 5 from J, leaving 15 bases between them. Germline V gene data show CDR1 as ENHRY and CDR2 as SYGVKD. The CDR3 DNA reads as TGTGCCATCAGTGAGTTAGGAGGGGCCGCAGATCAGCCCCAGCATTTT. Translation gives CAISELGGAADQPQHF.

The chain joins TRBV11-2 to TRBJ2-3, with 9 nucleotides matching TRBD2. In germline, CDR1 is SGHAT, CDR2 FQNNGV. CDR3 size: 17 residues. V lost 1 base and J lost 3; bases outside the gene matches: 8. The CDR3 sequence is CASSLVGRGGRTDTQYF. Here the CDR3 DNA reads TGTGCCAGCAGCTTAGTGGGGCGGGGGGGCAGGACAGATACGCAGTATTTT.

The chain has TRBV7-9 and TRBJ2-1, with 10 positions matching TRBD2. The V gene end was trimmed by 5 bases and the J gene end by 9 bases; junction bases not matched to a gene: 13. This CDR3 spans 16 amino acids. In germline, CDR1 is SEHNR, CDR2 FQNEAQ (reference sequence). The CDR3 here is CASSPNSGGYRGEQFF. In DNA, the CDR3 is TGTGCCAGCAGCCCCAATAGCGGGGGGTACAGGGGTGAGCAGTTCTTC.

CDR3 protein: CASSLQGNSPLHF. The CDR3 nucleotides are TGTGCCAGCAGCCTCCAGGGGAATTCACCCCTCCACTTT. The chain carries TRBV6-5 and TRBJ1-6; a weak D match, TRBD1 (6 bases). This CDR3 region has 13 residues. The V gene lost 6 bases and the J gene lost 7 bases, with 10 bases spanning the gap. Germline V gives CDR1 MNHEY, CDR2 SVGAGI.

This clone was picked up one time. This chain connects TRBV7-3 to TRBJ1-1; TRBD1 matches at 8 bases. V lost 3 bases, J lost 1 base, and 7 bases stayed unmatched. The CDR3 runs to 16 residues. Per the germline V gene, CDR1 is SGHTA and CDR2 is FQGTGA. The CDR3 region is CASSLSGGARNTEAFF. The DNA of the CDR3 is TGTGCCAGCAGCTTGTCAGGGGGCGCGAGGAACACTGAAGCTTTCTTT.

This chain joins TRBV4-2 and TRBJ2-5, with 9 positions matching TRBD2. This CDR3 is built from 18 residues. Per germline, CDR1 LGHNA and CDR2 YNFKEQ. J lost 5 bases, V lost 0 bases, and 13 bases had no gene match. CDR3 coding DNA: TGTGCCAGCAGCCAAGATAAGCTAGCGGGGAAGCTCCGGGAGACCCAGTACTTC. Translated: CASSQDKLAGKLRETQYF.

The CDR3 sequence: CASSRTGNNQPQHF. The CDR3 coding sequence is TGTGCCAGCAGCAGGACAGGAAACAATCAGCCCCAGCATTTT. The chain is built from TRBV28 and TRBJ1-5; TRBD1 matches at 7 bases. J was trimmed by 3 bases and V by 6 bases; bases with no gene match: 5. The CDR3 has 14 residues. The germline CDR1 and CDR2 sequences are MDHEN and SYDVKM.